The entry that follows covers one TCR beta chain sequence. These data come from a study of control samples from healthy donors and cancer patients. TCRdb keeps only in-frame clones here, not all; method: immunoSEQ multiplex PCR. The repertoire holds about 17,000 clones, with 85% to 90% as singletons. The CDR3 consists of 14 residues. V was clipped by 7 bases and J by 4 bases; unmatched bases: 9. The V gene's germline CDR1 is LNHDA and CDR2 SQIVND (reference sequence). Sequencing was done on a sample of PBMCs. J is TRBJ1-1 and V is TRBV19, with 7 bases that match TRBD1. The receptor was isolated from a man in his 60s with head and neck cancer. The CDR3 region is CASTHMRQGTEAFF. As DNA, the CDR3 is TGTGCCAGTACCCACATGCGACAGGGCACTGAAGCTTTCTTT.